This T cell receptor beta chain stems from a study of CD8+CD57+ T cells in acquired aplastic anemia. Study-wide results and limits: Shared by patients and controls, 25 to 35 CD8+ CDR3s were abundant in patients.

This clonotype was picked up many times. The antigen remains undetermined. The template for TCR beta VDJ and CDR3 sequence profiling was genomic DNA. TCRdb re-called the reads through MiXCR, storing one row per CDR3 protein. The sample lists over 150,000 distinct CDR3 sequences, less than 60% occurring once. V was clipped by 5 bases and J by 0 bases, with 8 bases between them. The CDR3 contains 13 residues. Germline assignment: CDR1 MNHEY and CDR2 SVGAGI. Patients included in sequencing had previously demonstrated CD8+CD57+ cell expansion by flow cytometry. This clonotype originated in a human donor with aplastic anemia. The chain is built from TRBV6-5 and TRBJ2-7; D gene ambiguous. Material: sorted CD4+, CD8+, or CD8+CD57+ T cells (not recorded which) from PBMCs. The CDR3 DNA sequence: TGTGCCAGCAGTACAAGTAACTCCTACGAGCAGTACTTC. Amino acid sequence: CASSTSNSYEQYF.